Listed here is a single TCR beta chain. Investigators prepared the TCR beta libraries by applying iRepertoire HTBI primers and Arm-PCR of CDR3 regions. Using its own MiXCR run on the multiplex PCR reads, TCRdb lists one record per CDR3 protein. Of almost 450,000 distinct CDR3 sequences in the sample, roughly 15% were seen once. Germline CDR1 and CDR2: DFQATT and SNEGSKA (reference sequence). The length of the CDR3 is 12 residues. Trimming shortened V by 6 bases and J by 7 bases, and 12 bases separated the two germline ends. The sample comes from a study of regulatory T cells in long-lasting Graves disease. The time point was: newly diagnosed GD, antithyroid drugs for less than 3 months. Scientists built the TCR library using RNA that was extracted from PBMCs. The sample also formed part of further work on T cells in Graves' hyperthyroidism and ophthalmopathy.

This TCR was recovered from a woman aged 25 to 39 with Graves disease. The chain is built from TRBV20-1 and TRBJ1-4; TRBD1 is a possible D gene (5 bases). The starting material was peripheral blood mononuclear cells (PBMCs), obtained at new diagnosis, from a patient treated with antithyroid drugs. The CDR3: CSAQRRGEKLFF. The CDR3, as DNA: TGCAGTGCCCAACGGAGGGGTGAAAAACTGTTTTTT.